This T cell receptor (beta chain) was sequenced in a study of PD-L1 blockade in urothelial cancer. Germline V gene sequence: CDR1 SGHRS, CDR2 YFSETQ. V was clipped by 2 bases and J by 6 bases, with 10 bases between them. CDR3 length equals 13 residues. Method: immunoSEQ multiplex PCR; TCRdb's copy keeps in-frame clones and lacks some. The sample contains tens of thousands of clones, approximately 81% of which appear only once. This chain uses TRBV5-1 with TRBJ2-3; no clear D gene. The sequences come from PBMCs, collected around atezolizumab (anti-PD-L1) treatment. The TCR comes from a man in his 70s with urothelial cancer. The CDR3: CASSFTPTDTQYF. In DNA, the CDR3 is TGCGCCAGCAGCTTTACGCCTACGGATACGCAGTATTTT.